This passage covers 9 T cell receptor beta chains from one sample sequenced in a study of T cells in localized non-small cell lung cancer. Sequenced by immunoSEQ multiplex PCR; TCRdb stores in-frame clones only, minus some. The top ten hold 0.9% to 1.2% of the sample, which has tens of thousands of clones, about 92% seen once. Sequencing used peripheral blood, obtained before any cancer treatment. Source of these receptors: a woman aged 35 to 70 with stage I lung adenocarcinoma.

V and J are TRBV11-3 and TRBJ2-3; TRBD2 matches 7 bases. Trimming took 3 bases from V and 6 from J; bases not matched to a gene: 9. Germline CDR1 reads SGHNT; CDR2 reads YENEEA. CDR3 length: 15 residues. DNA of the CDR3: TGTGCCAGCAGCTTTGGGGGTAGCGGGTGGGATACGCAGTATTTT. It codes for CASSFGGSGWDTQYF.

The V gene is TRBV7-9, the J gene TRBJ2-5; D not resolved. Trimming pared 3 bases from V and 0 bases from J, leaving 8 bases between. Germline assignment: CDR1 SEHNR and CDR2 FQNEAQ (reference sequence). This CDR3 is built from 14 residues. For the CDR3, the DNA is TGTGCCAGCAGCTTCCCAGGAAACCAAGAGACCCAGTACTTC. Protein: CASSFPGNQETQYF. Using reference TRBV7-9 and TRBJ2-5 for the parts outside the CDR3, the full variable domain is DTGVSQNPRHKITKRGQNVTFRCDPISEHNRLYWYRQTLGQGPEFLTYFQNEAQLEKSRLLSDRFSAERPKGSFSTLEIQRTEQGDSAMYLCASSFPGNQETQYFGPGTRLLVL.

This rearrangement joins TRBV7-3 to TRBJ1-5; possible D gene TRBD1, 5 bases. CDR1 is SGHTA and CDR2 is FQGTGA in the germline V gene. This CDR3 has 13 amino acids. Trimming took off 5 bases at V and 7 bases at J, with 12 bases between the two ends. As DNA, the CDR3 is TGTGCCAGCAGCACTACCAGGGAACAGCCCCAGCATTTT. Amino acids: CASSTTREQPQHF.

This chain joins TRBV6-1 and TRBJ2-3; 13 positions match TRBD2. The CDR3 length is 15 residues. V lost 4 bases to trimming and J lost 3 bases; unmatched junction nucleotides: 1. Germline V lookup: CDR1 MNHNS, CDR2 SASEGT. CDR3 nucleotide sequence: TGTGCCAGCAGTGGACTAGCGGGGGGAACAGATACGCAGTATTTT. Its protein product is CASSGLAGGTDTQYF.

This chain joins TRBV28 and TRBJ1-2, with D unresolved. Trimming left V 8 bases short and J 1 base short, with 5 bases between. This CDR3 comprises 11 residues. From germline, CDR1 is MDHEN and CDR2 SYDVKM. The CDR3 DNA reads TGTGCCAGCGGGATTAACTATGGCTACACCTTC. The encoded protein is CASGINYGYTF.

The chain carries TRBV13 and TRBJ2-7; TRBD1 or TRBD2 may be the D gene (5 bases each). Germline CDR1 reads PRHDT; CDR2 reads FYEKMQ (reference sequence). The CDR3 totals 16 residues. The V gene lost 4 bases and the J gene lost 5 bases, with 21 bases spanning the gap. CDR3: CASSWGPGSLPHEQYF. CDR3 DNA: TGTGCCAGCAGCTGGGGACCAGGGAGCCTCCCCCACGAGCAGTACTTC.

The rearrangement uses TRBV19 and TRBJ1-1, with TRBD1 as a possible D gene (6 bases). V was cut by 8 bases and J by 0 bases, with 19 bases left in between. The germline CDR1 and CDR2 sequences are LNHDA and SQIVND (reference sequence). The CDR3 extends over 16 amino acids. As DNA, the CDR3 is TGTGCCAGTCGTCCCCCGAGGGGGGGTTTGAACACTGAAGCTTTCTTT. Its translation is CASRPPRGGLNTEAFF.

This clone was observed a handful of times. The chain employs TRBV10-3 and TRBJ1-5; D might be TRBD1 (5 bases). Germline loops: CDR1 ENHRY, CDR2 SYGVKD. The CDR3 extends over 16 amino acids. The ends were cut back, 2 bases at V and 4 bases at J, with 15 bases in the middle. CDR3 in amino acids: CAISEGGPLGNQPQHF. The CDR3 bases are TGTGCCATCAGTGAGGGGGGTCCCCTGGGGAATCAGCCCCAGCATTTT.

This chain connects TRBV11-2 to TRBJ1-2, with unresolved D. This CDR3 is built from 14 residues. Germline V gives CDR1 SGHAT, CDR2 FQNNGV. Trimming left V 0 bases short and J 4 bases short, with 9 bases between. The CDR3 DNA follows: TGTGCCAGCAGCTTAGATCCAGGACCCTATGGCTACACCTTC. The encoded protein is CASSLDPGPYGYTF.